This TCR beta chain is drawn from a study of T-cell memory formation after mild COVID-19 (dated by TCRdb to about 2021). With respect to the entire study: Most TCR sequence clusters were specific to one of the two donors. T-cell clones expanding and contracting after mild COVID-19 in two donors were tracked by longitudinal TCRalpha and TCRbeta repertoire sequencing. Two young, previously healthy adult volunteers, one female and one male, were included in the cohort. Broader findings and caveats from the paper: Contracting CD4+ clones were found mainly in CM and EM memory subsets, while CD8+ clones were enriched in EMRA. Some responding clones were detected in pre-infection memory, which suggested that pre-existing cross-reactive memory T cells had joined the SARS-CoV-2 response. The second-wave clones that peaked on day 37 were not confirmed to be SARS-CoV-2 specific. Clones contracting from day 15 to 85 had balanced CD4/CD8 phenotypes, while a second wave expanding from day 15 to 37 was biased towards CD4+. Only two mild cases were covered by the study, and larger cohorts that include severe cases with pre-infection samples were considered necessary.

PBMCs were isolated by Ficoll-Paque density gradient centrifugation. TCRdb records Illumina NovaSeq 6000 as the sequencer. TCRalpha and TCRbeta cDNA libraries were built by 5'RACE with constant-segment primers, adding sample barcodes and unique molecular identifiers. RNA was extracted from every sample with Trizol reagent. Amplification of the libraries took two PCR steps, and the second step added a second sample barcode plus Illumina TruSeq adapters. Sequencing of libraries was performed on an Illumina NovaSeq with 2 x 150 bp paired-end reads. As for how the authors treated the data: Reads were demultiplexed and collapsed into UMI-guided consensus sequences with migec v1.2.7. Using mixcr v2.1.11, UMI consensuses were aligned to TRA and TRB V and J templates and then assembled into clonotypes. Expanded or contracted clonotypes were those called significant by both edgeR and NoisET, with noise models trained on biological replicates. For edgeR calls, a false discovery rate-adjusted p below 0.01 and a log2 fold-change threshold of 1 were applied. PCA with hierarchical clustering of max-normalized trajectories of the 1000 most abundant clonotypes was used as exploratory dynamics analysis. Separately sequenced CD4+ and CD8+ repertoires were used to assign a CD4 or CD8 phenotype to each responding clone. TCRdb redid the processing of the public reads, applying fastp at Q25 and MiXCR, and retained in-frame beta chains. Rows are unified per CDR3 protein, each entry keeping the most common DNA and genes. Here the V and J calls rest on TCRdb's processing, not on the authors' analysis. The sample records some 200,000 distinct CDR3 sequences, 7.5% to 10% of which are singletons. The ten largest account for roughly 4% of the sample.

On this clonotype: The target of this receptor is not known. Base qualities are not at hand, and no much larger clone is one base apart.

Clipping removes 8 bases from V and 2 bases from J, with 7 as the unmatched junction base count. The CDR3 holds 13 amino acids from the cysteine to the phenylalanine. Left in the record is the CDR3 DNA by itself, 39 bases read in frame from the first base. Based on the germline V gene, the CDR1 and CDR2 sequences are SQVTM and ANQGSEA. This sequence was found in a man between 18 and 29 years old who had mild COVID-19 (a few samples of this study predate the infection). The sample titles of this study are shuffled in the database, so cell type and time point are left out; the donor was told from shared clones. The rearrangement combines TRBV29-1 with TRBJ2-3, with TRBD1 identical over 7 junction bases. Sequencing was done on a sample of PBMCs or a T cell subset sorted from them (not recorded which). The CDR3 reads CSQGQSPTDTQYF. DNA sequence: TGCAGCCAGGGACAGTCCCCCACAGATACGCAGTATTTT.